Presented here are 28 T cell receptor beta chains from one specimen sequenced in a study of T cells in localized non-small cell lung cancer. Assay used: immunoSEQ multiplex PCR; TCRdb lists only in-frame clones, some missing. This table holds 6,000 to 8,500 clones, approximately 94% found once. This material consisted of peripheral blood, taken before any cancer treatment. Receptors were obtained from a woman aged 40 to 75 with stage I lung adenocarcinoma.

This rearrangement joins TRBV27 to TRBJ1-3, with no clear D. Germline lookup yields CDR1 MNHEY and CDR2 SMNVEV (reference sequence). Trimming stripped 3 bases from V and 2 bases from J, with 5 bases between. The CDR3 consists of 13 residues. The DNA for the CDR3 is TGTGCCAGCAGTTTCGGCCCTGGAAACACCATATATTTT. This codes for CASSFGPGNTIYF.

This chain links TRBV25-1 with TRBJ2-7; D is uncertain. The CDR3 is 10 residues long. V gave up 10 bases and J gave up 4 bases, with 8 bases separating them. Germline assignment: CDR1 MGHDK and CDR2 SYGVNS. The CDR3 reads CATQGYEQYF. DNA of the CDR3: TGTGCCACCCAAGGTTACGAGCAGTACTTC.

The chain carries TRBV6-7 and TRBJ1-3; the D gene is possibly TRBD1 (6 bases). TRBV6-7 is recorded as an ORF, its role being uncertain. This CDR3 has 16 amino acids. The germline V and J ends were trimmed by 2 bases and 0 bases, with 11 bases remaining between them. CDR3 amino acids: CASSYNNRVSGNTIYF. The CDR3 nucleotides are TGTGCCAGCAGTTACAACAACAGGGTCTCTGGAAACACCATATATTTT.

DNA of the CDR3: TGTGCCAGCAGTTGGACACCGAACACTGAAGCTTTCTTT. Translated, it gives CASSWTPNTEAFF. The chain has TRBV6-5 and TRBJ1-1; the D gene is possibly TRBD1 (5 bases). The CDR3 runs 13 residues. Trimming stripped 4 bases from V and 1 base from J, with 7 bases between. CDR1 MNHEY and CDR2 SVGAGI come from the germline V gene.

The chain uses TRBV19 and TRBJ2-3; D ambiguous. This CDR3 region has 13 residues. Trimming left V 3 bases short and J 6 bases short, with 10 bases between. Germline CDR1 and CDR2: LNHDA and SQIVND (reference sequence). The CDR3 DNA is TGTGCCAGTAGTATGTCTCGTGGGGATACGCAGTATTTT. It is translated as CASSMSRGDTQYF.

This chain joins TRBV10-3 and TRBJ2-3; 9 nucleotides align to TRBD1. This CDR3 has 14 amino acids. Germline V gene lookup returns CDR1 ENHRY and CDR2 SYGVKD. Unmatched junction bases numbered 5, after V lost 5 bases and J lost 5 bases. The CDR3 protein is CAISTGGAVDTQYF. The CDR3 DNA reads TGTGCCATCAGTACAGGGGGCGCGGTAGATACGCAGTATTTT.

V is TRBV2 and J is TRBJ2-6; 7 bases line up with TRBD1. The germline CDR1 and CDR2 sequences are SNHLY and FYNNEI. The CDR3 is made up of 16 amino acids. V was pared by 7 bases and J by 0 bases, with 6 bases of the junction left unmatched. The chain's CDR3 is CASTSGQSSGANVLTF. The CDR3 DNA follows: TGTGCCAGCACCTCGGGACAGAGCTCTGGGGCCAACGTCCTGACTTTC. Looking up the rest from reference TRBV2 and TRBJ2-6 gives the full variable domain: EPEVTQTPSHQVTQMGQEVILRCVPISNHLYFYWYRQILGQKVEFLVSFYNNEISEKSEIFDDQFSVERPDGSNFTLKIRSTKLEDSAMYFCASTSGQSSGANVLTFGAGSRLTVL.

This chain links TRBV7-9 with TRBJ1-2; the match to TRBD1 covers 7 bases. The CDR3 spans 18 residues. V lost 4 bases and J lost 0; bases outside the gene matches: 14. Germline V gene sequence: CDR1 SEHNR, CDR2 FQNEAQ (reference sequence). In DNA form, the CDR3 reads TGTGCCAGCAGCTCCAAGAGGACAGGAACGGTAGCTAACTATGGCTACACCTTC. Amino acid sequence: CASSSKRTGTVANYGYTF.

This rearrangement joins TRBV19 to TRBJ1-3, with no clear D. CDR3 length: 15 amino acids. Trimming took off 3 bases at V and 0 bases at J, with 9 bases between the two ends. Germline lookup yields CDR1 LNHDA and CDR2 SQIVND (reference sequence). The CDR3 region is CASSIGASSGNTIYF. The CDR3 coding sequence is TGTGCCAGTAGTATTGGAGCGTCCTCTGGAAACACCATATATTTT.

The V gene is TRBV5-1, the J gene TRBJ1-1, with D possibly TRBD1 on 5 matching bases. V was cut by 1 base and J by 1 base, with 11 bases left in between. Germline loops: CDR1 SGHRS, CDR2 YFSETQ. This CDR3 has 15 residues. The CDR3 reads CASSLIGGTNTEAFF. The CDR3 DNA reads TGCGCCAGCAGCTTGATTGGGGGAACGAACACTGAAGCTTTCTTT.

This clone was seen only once. V and J are TRBV7-2 and TRBJ1-1; maybe TRBD1 (6 bases). Per the germline V gene, CDR1 is SGHTA and CDR2 is FQGNSA. V lost 1 base to trimming and J lost 8 bases, with 14 bases between them. This CDR3 has 14 residues. The CDR3 here is CASSLVGTSIEAFF. The CDR3 DNA sequence: TGTGCCAGCAGCTTAGTTGGGACAAGCATCGAAGCTTTCTTT.

The chain combines TRBV6-5 with TRBJ1-2; maybe TRBD1 (5 bases). This CDR3 is 13 amino acids long. The germline V and J ends were trimmed by 0 bases and 8 bases, with 10 bases remaining between them. The germline CDR1 and CDR2 sequences are MNHEY and SVGAGI. The CDR3 spells CASSYSGQGGYTF. The CDR3 DNA reads as TGTGCCAGCAGTTACTCGGGGCAGGGCGGCTACACCTTC.

The chain carries TRBV6-5 and TRBJ2-5, with D possibly matching TRBD2 (5 bases). Trimming pared 3 bases from V and 7 bases from J, leaving 15 bases between. Looked up from germline, CDR1 is MNHEY and CDR2 is SVGAGI. This CDR3 comprises 14 residues. The CDR3 loop reads CASSYTLGEGTQYF. The DNA for the CDR3 is TGTGCCAGCAGTTATACCTTGGGCGAGGGGACCCAGTACTTC.

The chain recombines TRBV2 with TRBJ1-6; D gene uncertain. The V gene lost 0 bases and the J gene lost 10 bases, with 1 base spanning the gap. This CDR3 has 11 residues. The germline gives CDR1 SNHLY, CDR2 FYNNEI. The CDR3 coding sequence is TGTGCCAGCAGTGAAGCATCACCCCTCCACTTT. Translated: CASSEASPLHF.

The V call is TRBV15, the J call TRBJ2-7; D is uncertain. This CDR3 has 17 amino acids. V was shortened by 0 bases and J by 3 bases, with 18 bases between the two germline ends. CDR1 LNHNV and CDR2 YYDKDF come from the germline V gene (reference sequence). The chain's CDR3 is CATSRDSWSYWNYEQYF. DNA for the CDR3: TGTGCCACCAGCAGAGATAGCTGGAGCTATTGGAACTACGAGCAGTACTTC.

The gene calls are TRBV6-4 and TRBJ2-1; TRBD2 agrees at 10 bases. The CDR3 has 16 residues. The V gene end was trimmed by 3 bases and the J gene end by 9 bases; junction bases not matched to a gene: 11. Germline V CDR1 and CDR2: MRHNA, SNTAGT. The CDR3 DNA reads TGTGCCAGCAGTGAAAAACTAGCGGGATCGGAGGCTGAGCAGTTCTTC. Translated, it gives CASSEKLAGSEAEQFF.

V gene TRBV7-9 combines with J gene TRBJ2-7, with D perhaps matching TRBD1 (7 bases). Germline V lookup: CDR1 SEHNR, CDR2 FQNEAQ (reference sequence). With 0 bases removed from V and 3 bases from J, the gap between germline ends came to 18 bases. The CDR3 totals 17 residues. The CDR3 sequence: CASSLAWGAGGDYEQYF. CDR3 nucleotide sequence: TGTGCCAGCAGCTTAGCTTGGGGGGCAGGGGGAGACTACGAGCAGTACTTC.

The chain carries TRBV4-1 and TRBJ1-4; D gene uncertain. This CDR3 spans 14 amino acids. Per the germline V gene, CDR1 is MGHRA and CDR2 is YSYEKL. Trimming pared 3 bases from V and 0 bases from J, leaving 5 bases between. CDR3 sequence: CASSQFTTNEKLFF. Here the CDR3 DNA reads TGCGCCAGCAGCCAGTTTACAACTAATGAAAAACTGTTTTTT.

This rearrangement joins TRBV7-7 to TRBJ1-3, with D uncertain. CDR3 size: 15 residues. V shed 5 bases and J shed 2 bases, with 13 bases lying between them. CDR1 is SSHAT and CDR2 is FNYEAQ in the germline V gene (reference sequence). DNA of the CDR3: TGTGCCAGCAGCCCACGCGCTCCGCCTGGAAACACCATATATTTT. The encoded protein is CASSPRAPPGNTIYF.

This clone was observed a handful of times. The V gene is TRBV23-1, the J gene TRBJ2-5; TRBD2 is a possible D gene (7 bases). TRBV23-1 is recorded as an ORF, its role being uncertain. The V and J ends lost 5 bases and 2 bases respectively, with 18 bases between them. The CDR3 extends over 16 amino acids. The CDR3 protein is CASSDGEGGLQETQYF. Here the CDR3 DNA reads TGCGCCAGCAGTGACGGGGAGGGGGGATTACAAGAGACCCAGTACTTC.

The V and J genes are TRBV5-6 and TRBJ2-5; 16 nucleotides line up with TRBD2. The CDR3 spans 18 residues. J lost 2 bases, V lost 0 bases, and 4 bases had no gene match. In germline, CDR1 is SGHDT, CDR2 YYEEEE. This CDR3 reads CASSLGGLAGGQQETQYF. The CDR3, as DNA: TGTGCCAGCAGCTTGGGGGGACTAGCGGGAGGGCAGCAAGAGACCCAGTACTTC.

The rearrangement uses TRBV15 and TRBJ2-2; TRBD1 aligns across 8 bases. V shed 5 bases and J 1 base; nucleotides not matched to a gene: 9. Germline V gives CDR1 LNHNV, CDR2 YYDKDF (reference sequence). CDR3 length: 17 amino acids. CDR3 nucleotides: TGTGCCACCAGCGAGCAGACCGGGACAGGGAACACCGGGGAGCTGTTTTTT. Protein sequence: CATSEQTGTGNTGELFF. Drawing the rest from reference TRBV15 and TRBJ2-2, the complete variable domain is DAMVIQNPRYQVTQFGKPVTLSCSQTLNHNVMYWYQQKSSQAPKLLFHYYDKDFNNEADTPDNFQSRRPNTSFCFLDIRSPGLGDTAMYLCATSEQTGTGNTGELFFGEGSRLTVL.

The chain links TRBV2 to TRBJ2-3; D not certain. The CDR3 runs 15 residues. Between the trimmed V and J ends, which lost 2 bases and 5 bases, there was a span of 14 bases. Germline V gene sequence: CDR1 SNHLY, CDR2 FYNNEI. Here the CDR3 DNA reads TGTGCCAGCAGTGAACAGTCAGGCTTAAGAGATACGCAGTATTTT. Protein: CASSEQSGLRDTQYF. Filled out from reference TRBV2 and TRBJ2-3, the complete variable domain reads EPEVTQTPSHQVTQMGQEVILRCVPISNHLYFYWYRQILGQKVEFLVSFYNNEISEKSEIFDDQFSVERPDGSNFTLKIRSTKLEDSAMYFCASSEQSGLRDTQYFGPGTRLTVL.

In its sample, this clone was seen once. This chain connects TRBV5-6 to TRBJ1-2; 8 nucleotides align to TRBD1. Germline loops: CDR1 SGHDT, CDR2 YYEEEE. V lost 4 bases to trimming and J lost 7 bases; unmatched junction nucleotides: 12. The CDR3 runs 15 residues. CDR3 in DNA: TGTGCCAGCAGCCAGGGCCAGGGGGCTCCTAGTGGCTACACCTTC. Protein: CASSQGQGAPSGYTF.

A remark on this clone: One end of the junction is discordant with germline, which a read error may explain. The chain carries TRBV28 and TRBJ2-7; D is possibly TRBD1 (6 bases). This CDR3 has 12 amino acids. Germline CDR1 and CDR2: MDHEN and SYDVKM. The CDR3 nucleotides are TGTGCCAGCACCTCAGGGGCAGGACGCGAAAGCTTC. The encoded protein is CASTSGAGRESF.

This chain uses TRBV9 with TRBJ2-3; unclear D gene. V was shortened by 4 bases and J by 4 bases, with 13 bases between the two germline ends. CDR1 is SGDLS, CDR2 YYNGEE, per germline. The CDR3 is 14 amino acids. The CDR3 bases are TGTGCCAGCAGCCTGAGACCTCTTTCAGATACGCAGTATTTT. It specifies CASSLRPLSDTQYF.

A single count supports this clone. The V call is TRBV2, the J call TRBJ2-5, with TRBD1 as a possible D gene (5 bases). The CDR3 length is 11 residues. The germline CDR1 and CDR2 sequences are SNHLY and FYNNEI. Trimming removed 7 bases at V and 4 bases at J, with 7 bases between. CDR3 nucleotide sequence: TGTGCCAGCATGGGGCTAGAGACCCAGTACTTC. Translating gives CASMGLETQYF.

Turning to this clone: No conserved phenylalanine or tryptophan is present at the end of the CDR3, so a read error is the likely explanation. The limits of the CDR3 on the DNA are not certain, so only TCRdb's listed CDR3 is given. This chain connects TRBV6-1 to TRBJ1-5; the table gives TRBD1 as D, unverified against the DNA. The CDR3 is made up of 12 amino acids, end residues included. CDR1 MNHNS and CDR2 SASEGT come from the germline V gene. The CDR3 is CASTKPGQLIGV.